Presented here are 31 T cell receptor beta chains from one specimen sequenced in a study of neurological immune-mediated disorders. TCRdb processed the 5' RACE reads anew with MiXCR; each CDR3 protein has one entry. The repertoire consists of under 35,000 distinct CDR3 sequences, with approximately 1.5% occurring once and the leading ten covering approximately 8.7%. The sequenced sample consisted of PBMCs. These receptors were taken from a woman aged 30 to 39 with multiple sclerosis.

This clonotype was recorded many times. CDR3 DNA sequence: TGTGCCAGCAGCTTAGCGGAGACTGAAGCTTTCTTT. Translated, it gives CASSLAETEAFF. The chain uses TRBV7-2 and TRBJ1-1; D is ambiguous. V shed 0 bases and J shed 5 bases, with 4 bases lying between them. CDR1 SGHTA and CDR2 FQGNSA come from the germline V gene. The CDR3 sequence is 12 residues long. Filled out from reference TRBV7-2 and TRBJ1-1, the complete variable domain reads GAGVSQSPSNKVTEKGKDVELRCDPISGHTALYWYRQSLGQGLEFLIYFQGNSAPDKSGLPSDRFSAERTGGSVSTLTIQRTQQEDSAVYLCASSLAETEAFFGQGTRLTVV.

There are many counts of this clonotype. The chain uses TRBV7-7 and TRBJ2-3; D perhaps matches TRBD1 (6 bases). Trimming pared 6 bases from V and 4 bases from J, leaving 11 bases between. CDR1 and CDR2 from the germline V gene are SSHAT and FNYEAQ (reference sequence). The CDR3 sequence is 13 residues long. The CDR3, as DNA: TGTGCCAGCAGTCCAGGGGCGGCAGATACGCAGTATTTT. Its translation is CASSPGAADTQYF.

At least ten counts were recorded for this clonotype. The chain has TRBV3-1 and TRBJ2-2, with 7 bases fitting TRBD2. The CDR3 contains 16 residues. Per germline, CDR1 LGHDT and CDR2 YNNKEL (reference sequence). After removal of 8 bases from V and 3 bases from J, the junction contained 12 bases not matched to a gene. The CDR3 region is CASGRGVGPDTGELFF. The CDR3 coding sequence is TGTGCCAGCGGCCGGGGGGTCGGGCCGGACACCGGGGAGCTGTTTTTT.

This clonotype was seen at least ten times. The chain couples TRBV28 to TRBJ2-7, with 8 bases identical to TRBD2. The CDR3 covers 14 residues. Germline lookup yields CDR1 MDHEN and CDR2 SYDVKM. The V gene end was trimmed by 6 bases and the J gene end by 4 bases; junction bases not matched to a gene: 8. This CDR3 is CASSPGTRRYEQYF. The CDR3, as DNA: TGTGCCAGCAGCCCTGGGACTAGACGATACGAGCAGTACTTC.

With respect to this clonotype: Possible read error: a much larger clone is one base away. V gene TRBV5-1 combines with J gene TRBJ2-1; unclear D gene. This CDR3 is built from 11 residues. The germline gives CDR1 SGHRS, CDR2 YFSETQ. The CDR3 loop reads CASSSSNAQFF. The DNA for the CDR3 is TGCGCCAGCAGCTCTTCCAATGCGCAGTTCTTC.

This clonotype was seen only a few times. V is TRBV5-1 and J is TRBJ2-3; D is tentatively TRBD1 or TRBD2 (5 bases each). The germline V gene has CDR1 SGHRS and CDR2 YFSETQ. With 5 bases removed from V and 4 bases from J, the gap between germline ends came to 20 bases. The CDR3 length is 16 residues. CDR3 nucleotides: TGCGCCAGCAGTCGTACTGGGACCGATTATCCAGATACGCAGTATTTT. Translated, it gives CASSRTGTDYPDTQYF.

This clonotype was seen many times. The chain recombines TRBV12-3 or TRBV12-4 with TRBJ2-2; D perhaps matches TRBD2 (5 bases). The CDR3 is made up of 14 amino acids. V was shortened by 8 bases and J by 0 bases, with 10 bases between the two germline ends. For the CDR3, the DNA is TGTGCCAGCCTTCGGGAAGCGAACACCGGGGAGCTGTTTTTT. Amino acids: CASLREANTGELFF.

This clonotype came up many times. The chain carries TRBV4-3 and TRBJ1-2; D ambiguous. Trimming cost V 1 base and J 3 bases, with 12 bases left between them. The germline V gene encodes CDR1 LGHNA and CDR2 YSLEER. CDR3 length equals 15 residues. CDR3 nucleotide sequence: TGCGCCAGCAGCCAAGCCCGTTTCTCCCACTATGGCTACACCTTC. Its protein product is CASSQARFSHYGYTF.

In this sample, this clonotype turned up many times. This CDR3 is CASSEFGRLGNYGYTF. The CDR3 DNA reads as TGTGCCAGCAGTGAATTCGGACGGCTCGGGAACTATGGCTACACCTTC. The rearrangement joins TRBV25-1 to TRBJ1-2; no clear D. This CDR3 spans 16 amino acids. V shed 1 base and J shed 2 bases, with 14 bases lying between them. Germline assignment: CDR1 MGHDK and CDR2 SYGVNS.

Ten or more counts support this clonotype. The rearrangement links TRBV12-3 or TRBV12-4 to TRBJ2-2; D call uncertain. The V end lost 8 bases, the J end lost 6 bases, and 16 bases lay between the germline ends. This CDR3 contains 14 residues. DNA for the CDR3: TGTGCCAGCCTTGAGCAGGTTGGGTCCGGGGAGCTGTTTTTT. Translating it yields CASLEQVGSGELFF.

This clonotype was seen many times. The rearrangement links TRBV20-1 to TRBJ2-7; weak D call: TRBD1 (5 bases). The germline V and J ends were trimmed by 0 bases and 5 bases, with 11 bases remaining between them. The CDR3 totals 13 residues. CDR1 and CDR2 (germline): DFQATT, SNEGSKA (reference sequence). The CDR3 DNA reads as TGCAGTGCTAGAGATGTCCAGGGAAACGAGCAGTACTTC. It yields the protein CSARDVQGNEQYF.

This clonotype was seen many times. The CDR3 spells CAIRGDRGQSSNSPLHF. CDR3 in DNA: TGTGCCATCAGAGGGGACAGGGGGCAAAGTTCGAATTCACCCCTCCACTTT. V usage is TRBV10-3 and J usage is TRBJ1-6; 12 bases are a match to TRBD1. CDR1 and CDR2 from the germline V gene are ENHRY and SYGVKD. CDR3 size: 17 residues. J gave up 7 bases and V 6 bases, and 10 bases lay outside the gene matches.

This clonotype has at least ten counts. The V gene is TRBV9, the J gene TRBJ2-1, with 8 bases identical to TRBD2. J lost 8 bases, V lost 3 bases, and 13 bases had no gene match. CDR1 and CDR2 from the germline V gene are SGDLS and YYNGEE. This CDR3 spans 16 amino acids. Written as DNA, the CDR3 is TGTGCCAGCAGCGCAGACCCTCCGCGGGGGGCCTATGAGCAGTTCTTC. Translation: CASSADPPRGAYEQFF.

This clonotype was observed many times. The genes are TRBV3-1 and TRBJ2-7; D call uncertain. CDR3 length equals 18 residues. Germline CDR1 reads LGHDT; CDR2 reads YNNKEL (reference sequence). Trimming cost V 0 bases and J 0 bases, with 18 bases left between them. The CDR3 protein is CASSQDPLRAILSYEQYF. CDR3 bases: TGTGCCAGCAGCCAAGATCCCCTTCGGGCTATACTCTCCTACGAGCAGTACTTC.

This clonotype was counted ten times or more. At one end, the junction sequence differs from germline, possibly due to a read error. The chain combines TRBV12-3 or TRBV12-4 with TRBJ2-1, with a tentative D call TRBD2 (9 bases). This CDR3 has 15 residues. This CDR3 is CARSQGAGGPREQFF. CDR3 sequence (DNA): TGTGCCCGCAGCCAGGGGGCGGGGGGGCCGCGTGAGCAGTTCTTC.

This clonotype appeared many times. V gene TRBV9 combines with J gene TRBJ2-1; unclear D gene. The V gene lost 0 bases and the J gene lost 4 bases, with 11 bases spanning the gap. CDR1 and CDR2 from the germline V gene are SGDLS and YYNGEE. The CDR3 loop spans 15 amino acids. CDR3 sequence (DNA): TGTGCCAGCAGCGTAGACAGTGGCATTTACAATGAGCAGTTCTTC. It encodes CASSVDSGIYNEQFF.

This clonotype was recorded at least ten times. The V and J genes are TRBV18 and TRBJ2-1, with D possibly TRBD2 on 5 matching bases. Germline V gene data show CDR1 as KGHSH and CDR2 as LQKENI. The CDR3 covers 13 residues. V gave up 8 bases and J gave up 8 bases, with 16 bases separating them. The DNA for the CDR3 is TGTGCCAGCCCAAAAGGATCCGGGGATGAGCAGTTCTTC. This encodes CASPKGSGDEQFF. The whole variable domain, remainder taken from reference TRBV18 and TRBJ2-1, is NAGVMQNPRHLVRRRGQEARLRCSPMKGHSHVYWYRQLPEEGLKFMVYLQKENIIDESGMPKERFSAEFPKEGPSILRIQQVVRGDSAAYFCASPKGSGDEQFFGPGTRLTVL.

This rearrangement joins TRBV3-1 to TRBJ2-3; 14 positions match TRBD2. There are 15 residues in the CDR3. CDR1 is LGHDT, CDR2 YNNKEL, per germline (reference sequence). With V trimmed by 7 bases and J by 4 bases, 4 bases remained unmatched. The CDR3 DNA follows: TGTGCCAGCACCAGGGGACTAGCGGGGGCAGATACGCAGTATTTT. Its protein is CASTRGLAGADTQYF.

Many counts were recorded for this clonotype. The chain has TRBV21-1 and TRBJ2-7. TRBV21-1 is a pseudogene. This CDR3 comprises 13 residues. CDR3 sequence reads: CASFSTVAYEQYF. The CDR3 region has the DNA TGTGCCAGCTTTTCTACAGTCGCCTACGAGCAGTACTTC.

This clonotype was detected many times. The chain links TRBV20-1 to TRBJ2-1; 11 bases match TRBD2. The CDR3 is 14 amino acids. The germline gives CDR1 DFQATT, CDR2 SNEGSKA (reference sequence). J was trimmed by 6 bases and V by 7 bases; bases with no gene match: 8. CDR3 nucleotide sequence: TGCAGTGTAAGCGGGACTAGCGGCTTCAATGAGCAGTTCTTC. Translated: CSVSGTSGFNEQFF.

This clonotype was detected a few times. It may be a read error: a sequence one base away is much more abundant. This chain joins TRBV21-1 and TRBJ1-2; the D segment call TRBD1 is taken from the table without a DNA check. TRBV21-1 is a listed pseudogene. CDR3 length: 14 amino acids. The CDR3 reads CASSNRDRANGYTF. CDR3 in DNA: TGTGCCAGCAGCAACCGGGACAGGGCGAATGGCTACACCTTC.

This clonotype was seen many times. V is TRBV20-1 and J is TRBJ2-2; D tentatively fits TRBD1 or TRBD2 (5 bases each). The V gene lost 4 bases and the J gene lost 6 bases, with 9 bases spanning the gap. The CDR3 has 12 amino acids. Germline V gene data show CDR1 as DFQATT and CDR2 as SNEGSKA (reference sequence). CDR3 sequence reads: CSAMMGAGELFF. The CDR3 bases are TGCAGTGCTATGATGGGGGCCGGGGAGCTGTTTTTT.

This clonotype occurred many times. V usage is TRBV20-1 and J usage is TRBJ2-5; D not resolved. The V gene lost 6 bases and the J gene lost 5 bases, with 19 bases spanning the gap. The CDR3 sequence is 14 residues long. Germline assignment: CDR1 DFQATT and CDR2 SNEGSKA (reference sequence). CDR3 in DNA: TGCAGTGCCCCTAGGACGGAGTTGTTTGAGACCCAGTACTTC. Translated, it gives CSAPRTELFETQYF.

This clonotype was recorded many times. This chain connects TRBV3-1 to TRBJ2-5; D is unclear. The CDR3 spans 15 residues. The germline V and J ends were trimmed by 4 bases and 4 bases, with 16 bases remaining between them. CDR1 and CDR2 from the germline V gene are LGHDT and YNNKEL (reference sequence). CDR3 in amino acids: CASSRRARKGETQYF. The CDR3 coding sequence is TGTGCCAGCAGCCGCCGCGCCCGGAAGGGAGAGACCCAGTACTTC.

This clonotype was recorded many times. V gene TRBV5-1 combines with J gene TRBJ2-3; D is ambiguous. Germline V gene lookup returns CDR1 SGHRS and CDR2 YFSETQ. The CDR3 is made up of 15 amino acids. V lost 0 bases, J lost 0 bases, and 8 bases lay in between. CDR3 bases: TGCGCCAGCAGCTTGGTTTCATCGAGCACAGATACGCAGTATTTT. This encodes CASSLVSSSTDTQYF.

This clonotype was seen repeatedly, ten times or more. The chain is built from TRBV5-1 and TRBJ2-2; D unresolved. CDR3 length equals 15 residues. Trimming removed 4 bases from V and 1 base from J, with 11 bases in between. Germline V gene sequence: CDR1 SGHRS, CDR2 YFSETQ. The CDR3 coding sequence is TGCGCCAGCAGCCCGGCGGATCTGAACACCGGGGAGCTGTTTTTT. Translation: CASSPADLNTGELFF. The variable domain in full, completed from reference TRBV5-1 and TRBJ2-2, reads KAGVTQTPRYLIKTRGQQVTLSCSPISGHRSVSWYQQTPGQGLQFLFEYFSETQRNKGNFPGRFSGRQFSNSRSEMNVSTLELGDSALYLCASSPADLNTGELFFGEGSRLTVL.

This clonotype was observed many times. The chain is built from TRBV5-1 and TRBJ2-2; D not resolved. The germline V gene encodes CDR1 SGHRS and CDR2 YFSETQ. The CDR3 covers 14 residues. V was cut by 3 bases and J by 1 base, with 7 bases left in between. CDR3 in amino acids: CASSSGVNTGELFF. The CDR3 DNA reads TGCGCCAGCAGCTCTGGAGTGAACACCGGGGAGCTGTTTTTT. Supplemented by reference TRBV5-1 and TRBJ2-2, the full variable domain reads KAGVTQTPRYLIKTRGQQVTLSCSPISGHRSVSWYQQTPGQGLQFLFEYFSETQRNKGNFPGRFSGRQFSNSRSEMNVSTLELGDSALYLCASSSGVNTGELFFGEGSRLTVL.

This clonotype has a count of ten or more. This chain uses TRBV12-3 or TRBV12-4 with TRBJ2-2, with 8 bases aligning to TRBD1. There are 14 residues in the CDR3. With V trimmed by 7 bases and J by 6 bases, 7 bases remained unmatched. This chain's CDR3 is CASNDRGIAGELFF. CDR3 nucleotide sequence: TGTGCCAGCAACGACAGGGGTATCGCCGGGGAGCTGTTTTTT.

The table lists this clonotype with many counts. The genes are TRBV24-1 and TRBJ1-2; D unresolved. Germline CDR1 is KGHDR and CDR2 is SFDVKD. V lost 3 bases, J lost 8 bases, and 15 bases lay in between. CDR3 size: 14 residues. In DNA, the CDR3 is TGTGCCACCAGTGATAAACCCTCTGACGGGGGCTACACCTTC. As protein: CATSDKPSDGGYTF.

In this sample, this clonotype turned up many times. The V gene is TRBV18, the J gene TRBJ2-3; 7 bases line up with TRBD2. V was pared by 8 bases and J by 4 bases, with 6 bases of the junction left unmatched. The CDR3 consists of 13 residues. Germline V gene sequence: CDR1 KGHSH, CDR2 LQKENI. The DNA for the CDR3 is TGTGCCAGCCCGGGGGGTAGCGCAGATACGCAGTATTTT. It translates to CASPGGSADTQYF.

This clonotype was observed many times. CDR3 loop: CASSARQGSYEQYF. DNA for the CDR3: TGTGCCAGCAGCGCAAGACAGGGATCCTACGAGCAGTACTTC. The rearrangement uses TRBV12-3 or TRBV12-4 and TRBJ2-7; 7 bases fit TRBD1. The CDR3 has 14 amino acids. Trimming took 6 bases from V and 1 from J; bases not matched to a gene: 6.